This T cell receptor beta chain was found in a study of OX40 agonist ivuxolimab in advanced cancers. CDR3 size: 18 residues. The germline V gene has CDR1 SGHVS and CDR2 FQNEAQ. Losses at the gene ends were 3 bases for V and 5 bases for J; bases not matched to a gene: 15. Assay: immunoSEQ multiplex PCR; the TCRdb copy retains only in-frame clones and omits some. The sample lists approximately 63,000 clones; 79% were seen once. V is TRBV7-8 and J is TRBJ2-5; 10 nucleotides match TRBD2. The sequence derives from an adult with an advanced solid tumor such as melanoma, head and neck, liver or kidney cancer. Material: CD4+ or CD8+ T cells sorted from blood, obtained in a trial of the OX40 agonist ivuxolimab. The CDR3 is CASSFRIAGGRGVETQYF. In DNA, the CDR3 is TGTGCCAGCAGCTTCCGGATAGCGGGGGGCCGGGGGGTGGAGACCCAGTACTTC.